The sequence of this T cell receptor (beta chain) was determined in a study of naive and memory T cell subsets. Whole blood, about 2.5 ml, came from adult healthy volunteers. A UMI-containing oligonucleotide was joined by 3' ligation to the TCR cDNA template. For blood and skin samples, reverse transcription used TCR alpha and beta constant primers. Ligated cDNA underwent four rounds of PCR with nested alpha and beta constant region primers and SP2. MiXCR was run by TCRdb on the 5' RACE reads, yielding one entry per CDR3 protein. The sample contains over 20,000 distinct CDR3 sequences, under 30% of which appear only once. This clonotype is medium-sized by share. The length of the CDR3 is 16 residues.

The V and J genes are TRBV12-2 and TRBJ2-3. TRBV12-2 is assigned pseudogene status. The receptor was derived from a female donor in good health. CDR3 amino acids: CASRSPFRTSTDTQYF. Written as DNA, the CDR3 is TGTGCAAGTCGCTCCCCGTTCAGAACTAGCACAGATACGCAGTATTTT.